The 21 T cell receptor beta chains below come from one sample, sequenced in a study of blood T cell repertoires in COVID-19. Here immunoSEQ multiplex PCR was the method, and the copy in TCRdb shows in-frame clones only, minus some. This sample has approximately 210,000 clones, with roughly 90% found just once. The sequenced sample consisted of peripheral blood. The source of these receptors is a woman aged 40 to 50 with acute or convalescent COVID-19.

The chain is built from TRBV11-2 and TRBJ1-2; D is possibly TRBD1 (5 bases). The V gene lost 5 bases and the J gene lost 6 bases, with 16 bases spanning the gap. The CDR3 totals 14 residues. Per the germline V gene, CDR1 is SGHAT and CDR2 is FQNNGV. CDR3 sequence (DNA): TGTGCCAGCAGCCTGGGGAGGGGAGGCGATGGCTACACCTTC. It is translated as CASSLGRGGDGYTF.

The J gene is TRBJ2-5, the V gene TRBV27; 13 bases are shared with TRBD2. Germline V gene data show CDR1 as MNHEY and CDR2 as SMNVEV (reference sequence). The V and J ends lost 5 bases and 5 bases, in that order; junction bases with no gene match: 8. This CDR3 has 16 residues. CDR3 residues: CASSITSGGAVETQYF. In DNA, the CDR3 is TGTGCCAGCAGTATCACTAGCGGGGGGGCCGTGGAGACCCAGTACTTC.

This clone was detected a few times. The V call is TRBV6-5, the J call TRBJ1-1; D is perhaps TRBD1 (6 bases). The CDR3 extends over 14 amino acids. The V gene lost 4 bases and the J gene lost 3 bases, with 12 bases spanning the gap. Germline CDR1 MNHEY, CDR2 SVGAGI. In DNA form, the CDR3 reads TGTGCCAGCAGTTTTGACAGGTCCGACACTGAAGCTTTCTTT. Translation: CASSFDRSDTEAFF.

The V gene is TRBV27, the J gene TRBJ2-7; 10 bases fit TRBD1. The CDR3 has 14 amino acids. Germline V gene sequence: CDR1 MNHEY, CDR2 SMNVEV (reference sequence). Germline trimming cut 5 bases from V and 5 bases from J; bases unmatched to any gene: 6. CDR3 residues: CASSPGTGEHEQYV. The CDR3 DNA reads as TGTGCCAGCAGTCCCGGGACAGGGGAACACGAGCAGTACGTC.

The chain uses TRBV5-1 and TRBJ1-2; D perhaps matches TRBD1 (5 bases). The germline CDR1 and CDR2 sequences are SGHRS and YFSETQ. V was shortened by 1 base and J by 5 bases, with 24 bases between the two germline ends. The CDR3 covers 18 residues. The CDR3 loop is CASSLSSLRGRGTYGYTF. The CDR3 DNA reads TGCGCCAGCAGCTTGTCATCTCTGCGGGGCCGAGGTACATATGGCTACACCTTC.

The V and J genes are TRBV3-1 (or the pseudogene TRBV3-2) and TRBJ1-1, with a possible D match to TRBD1 (6 bases). CDR3 length equals 15 residues. The ends were cut back, 4 bases at V and 8 bases at J, with 20 bases in the middle. The germline V gene encodes CDR1 LGHDT and CDR2 YNNKEL (reference sequence). The CDR3 sequence: CASSPPGHRTQEAFF. The CDR3 nucleotides are TGTGCCAGCAGCCCCCCGGGACACCGAACCCAGGAAGCTTTCTTT.

V is TRBV4-1 and J is TRBJ1-2; tentatively, D is TRBD1 (5 bases). Germline-derived CDR1 and CDR2 are MGHRA and YSYEKL. V dropped 0 bases and J dropped 4 bases, with 12 bases sitting between them. The CDR3 contains 15 residues. CDR3 coding DNA: TGCGCCAGCAGCCAAGATGGGAGGGGCATCTATGGCTACACCTTC. Encoded protein: CASSQDGRGIYGYTF.

Comment on this clone: Other DNA sequences of this sample code for an identical CDR3. This sequence joins TRBV9 and TRBJ2-1; 14 bases are a match to TRBD2. This CDR3 region has 14 residues. The V gene's germline CDR1 is SGDLS and CDR2 YYNGEE. Germline trimming cut 7 bases from V and 3 bases from J; bases unmatched to any gene: 0. The CDR3 sequence is CASGTSGGYNEQFF. CDR3 sequence (DNA): TGTGCCAGCGGGACTAGCGGGGGCTACAATGAGCAGTTCTTC.

This clone was observed a few times. The chain couples TRBV5-1 to TRBJ1-6; TRBD1 aligns across 9 bases. The CDR3 is 14 amino acids. Per germline, CDR1 SGHRS and CDR2 YFSETQ. V shed 4 bases and J 13 bases; nucleotides not matched to a gene: 9. In nucleotides, the CDR3 is TGCGCCAGCAGCATCCCGGGACAGGGTGGCCCCCTCCACTTT. Translation gives CASSIPGQGGPLHF.

The gene calls are TRBV5-4 and TRBJ1-5; 7 bases line up with TRBD1. V lost 7 bases to trimming and J lost 7 bases; unmatched junction nucleotides: 11. The CDR3 sequence is 14 residues long. Germline CDR1 reads SGHNT; CDR2 reads YYREEE (reference sequence). CDR3 DNA sequence: TGTGCCAGCTCCAAACAGGGGTCGAACCAGCCCCAGCATTTT. Its protein product is CASSKQGSNQPQHF.

A few counts support this clone. The CDR3 region has the DNA TGTGCCAGTAGAGCGGGACGAGATGAAAAACTGTTTTTT. This codes for CASRAGRDEKLFF. This chain links TRBV19 with TRBJ1-4; D is perhaps TRBD1 (5 bases). Germline loops: CDR1 LNHDA, CDR2 SQIVND (reference sequence). V was pared by 6 bases and J by 6 bases, with 11 bases between. This CDR3 is 13 amino acids long.

This chain links TRBV2 with TRBJ2-5; tentatively, D is TRBD2 (6 bases). This CDR3 region has 15 residues. CDR1 is SNHLY and CDR2 is FYNNEI in the germline V gene. V dropped 5 bases and J dropped 5 bases, with 18 bases sitting between them. In nucleotides, the CDR3 is TGTGCCAGCAGTAACTTGGGACTCCCAGGCGAGACCCAGTACTTC. Translating gives CASSNLGLPGETQYF.

This clone was seen once. J is TRBJ1-5 and V is TRBV7-2, with D possibly matching TRBD1 (5 bases). The CDR3 contains 15 residues. From germline, CDR1 is SGHTA and CDR2 FQGNSA. V was pared by 1 base and J by 3 bases, with 10 bases between. In DNA form, the CDR3 reads TGTGCCAGCAGCTTAGACGGGGGATTCAATCAGCCCCAGCATTTT. Its translation: CASSLDGGFNQPQHF.

This clone was seen more than once but under ten times. V gene TRBV5-1 combines with J gene TRBJ2-3, with 7 positions matching TRBD2. The V and J ends lost 0 bases and 1 base, in that order; junction bases with no gene match: 5. Per the germline V gene, CDR1 is SGHRS and CDR2 is YFSETQ. The CDR3 is 16 amino acids. The CDR3 loop is CASSLAGGLGTDTQYF. As DNA, the CDR3 is TGCGCCAGCAGCTTGGCGGGGGGTTTGGGCACAGATACGCAGTATTTT.

This clone appeared a single time. The rearrangement joins TRBV14 to TRBJ2-5; D is uncertain. V gave up 0 bases and J gave up 2 bases, with 16 bases separating them. CDR1 is SGHDN, CDR2 FVKESK, per germline. The CDR3 sequence is 17 residues long. DNA of the CDR3: TGTGCCAGCAGCCAAGATTTGGTGCGGTCCCCACAAGAGACCCAGTACTTC. Residues: CASSQDLVRSPQETQYF.

The V gene is TRBV12-3 or TRBV12-4, the J gene TRBJ1-2; tentatively, D is TRBD1 (5 bases). Trimming removed 7 bases from V and 4 bases from J, with 10 bases in between. CDR3 length: 12 amino acids. CDR3 sequence reads: CASTTQGYGYTF. CDR3 bases: TGTGCCAGCACCACCCAGGGCTATGGCTACACCTTC.

The chain links TRBV14 to TRBJ2-1; 7 bases agree with TRBD2. The ends lost 4 bases at V and 6 bases at J; junction bases unmatched: 6. Looked up from germline, CDR1 is SGHDN and CDR2 is FVKESK. The CDR3 loop spans 14 amino acids. The CDR3 loop is CASSPPGGGNEQFF. The CDR3 DNA sequence: TGTGCCAGCAGCCCCCCAGGCGGGGGCAATGAGCAGTTCTTC.

This clone was observed once. V and J are TRBV6-5 and TRBJ2-5; 9 bases map to TRBD2. CDR3 length: 15 amino acids. The trim removed 7 bases at V and 4 bases at J, leaving 10 bases unmatched. Germline CDR1 is MNHEY and CDR2 is SVGAGI. For the CDR3, the DNA is TGTGCCAGCAACAACCATGGCGGGGGGGGAGAGACCCAGTACTTC. Protein sequence: CASNNHGGGGETQYF.

The gene calls are TRBV5-1 and TRBJ2-5; the D gene is possibly TRBD1 (5 bases). Germline loops: CDR1 SGHRS, CDR2 YFSETQ. The CDR3 extends over 15 amino acids. V dropped 5 bases and J dropped 3 bases, with 17 bases sitting between them. This CDR3 reads CASRAPGMPKETQYF. Written as DNA, the CDR3 is TGCGCCAGCAGAGCTCCAGGGATGCCCAAAGAGACCCAGTACTTC.

V is TRBV3-1 (or the pseudogene TRBV3-2) and J is TRBJ2-4, with 9 bases that match TRBD2. J was trimmed by 4 bases and V by 4 bases; bases with no gene match: 2. Germline assignment: CDR1 LGHDT and CDR2 YNNKEL (reference sequence). The CDR3 is 14 amino acids. CDR3 DNA: TGTGCCAGCAGCCGAGCGGGGGGAAAAAACATTCAGTACTTC. This encodes CASSRAGGKNIQYF.

The J gene is TRBJ1-2, the V gene TRBV6-5, with a weak D call TRBD1 (5 bases). Germline V gives CDR1 MNHEY, CDR2 SVGAGI. The ends were cut back, 8 bases at V and 6 bases at J, with 19 bases in the middle. This CDR3 has 14 amino acids. CDR3 sequence: CASRREGKYDGYTF. CDR3 in DNA: TGTGCCAGCCGGAGGGAGGGGAAGTACGATGGCTACACCTTC.